The next 18 T cell receptor beta chains were all read from a single sample in a study of cytotoxic CD8 clonotypes in ibrutinib-treated CLL. The protocol was immunoSEQ multiplex PCR, while the TCRdb copy is restricted to in-frame clones and leaves out a portion. This sample has about 39,000 clones, with 65% to 70% found just once. The source material was PBMCs, sampled at disease progression, from a patient treated with ibrutinib. The origin of the receptors is a human donor with chronic lymphocytic leukemia.

The CDR3 DNA is TGCGCCAGCAGTTACAAACTAGCGGCAAGCAATGAGCAGTTCTTC. It is translated as CASSYKLAASNEQFF. The chain employs TRBV5-1 and TRBJ2-1; TRBD2 matches 8 bases. With 5 bases clipped from V and 6 bases from J, the junction kept 10 bases outside the gene matches. The germline V gene has CDR1 SGHRS and CDR2 YFSETQ. The CDR3 contains 15 residues.

V gene TRBV7-2 combines with J gene TRBJ2-1; weak D call: TRBD2 (5 bases). CDR3 size: 13 residues. Per germline, CDR1 SGHTA and CDR2 FQGNSA. Trimming left V 2 bases short and J 5 bases short, with 7 bases between. CDR3 region: CASSLRGDNEQFF. CDR3 nucleotides: TGTGCCAGCAGCTTACGGGGAGACAATGAGCAGTTCTTC.

This clone was seen more than once but under ten times. This sequence joins TRBV6-1 and TRBJ1-2; tentative D call: TRBD1 (6 bases). In germline, CDR1 is MNHNS, CDR2 SASEGT. This CDR3 comprises 13 residues. Trimming removed 4 bases from V and 8 bases from J, with 14 bases in between. The CDR3 protein is CASSARDTSGYTF. DNA of the CDR3: TGTGCCAGCAGTGCCCGGGACACGTCGGGCTACACCTTC.

The CDR3 DNA follows: TGCAGCATAGGACTAGCTCGAAACAATGAGCAGTTCTTC. Translating it yields CSIGLARNNEQFF. The V call is TRBV29-1, the J call TRBJ2-1; 8 bases are a match to TRBD2. The CDR3 is made up of 13 amino acids. Losses at the gene ends were 8 bases for V and 5 bases for J; bases not matched to a gene: 8. CDR1 and CDR2 (germline): SQVTM, ANQGSEA.

In this sample, this clone turned up a few times. The J gene is TRBJ1-5, the V gene TRBV28; D remains unclear. This CDR3 is 12 amino acids long. Germline lookup yields CDR1 MDHEN and CDR2 SYDVKM. V lost 10 bases to trimming and J lost 0 bases, with 7 bases between them. CDR3 DNA sequence: TGTGCCACGGAGGTTAGCAATCAGCCCCAGCATTTT. Translating it yields CATEVSNQPQHF.

V gene TRBV9 combines with J gene TRBJ2-3, with a tentative D call TRBD2 (5 bases). Germline V lookup: CDR1 SGDLS, CDR2 YYNGEE. V was cut by 0 bases and J by 2 bases, with 13 bases left in between. The CDR3 spans 16 residues. CDR3 amino acids: CASSVENGEPTDTQYF. CDR3 sequence (DNA): TGTGCCAGCAGCGTAGAGAACGGGGAACCCACAGATACGCAGTATTTT.

The chain is built from TRBV7-8 and TRBJ1-5; TRBD1 matches 10 bases. The CDR3 runs 16 residues. Looked up from germline, CDR1 is SGHVS and CDR2 is FQNEAQ. Germline trimming cut 5 bases from V and 1 base from J; bases unmatched to any gene: 5. The CDR3, as DNA: TGTGCCAGCAGCCCCCAGGACAGGGGGAGCAATCAGCCCCAGCATTTT. This sequence encodes CASSPQDRGSNQPQHF.

On this clone itself: The sample carries other DNA sequences with the same CDR3. This sequence joins TRBV6-1 and TRBJ2-7; D not resolved. The V gene lost 8 bases and the J gene lost 0 bases, with 2 bases spanning the gap. Germline CDR1 reads MNHNS; CDR2 reads SASEGT. This CDR3 contains 10 residues. Here the CDR3 reads CASASYEQYF. CDR3 DNA sequence: TGTGCCAGCGCCTCCTACGAGCAGTACTTC.

The V gene is TRBV27, the J gene TRBJ1-1; possibly TRBD1 for D (6 bases). Germline V lookup: CDR1 MNHEY, CDR2 SMNVEV (reference sequence). This CDR3 is built from 15 residues. The germline V and J ends were trimmed by 1 base and 0 bases, with 9 bases remaining between them. The CDR3 nucleotides read TGTGCCAGCAGTTTATGGGGGGGGCTGAACACTGAAGCTTTCTTT. Its protein is CASSLWGGLNTEAFF.

The gene calls are TRBV19 and TRBJ2-7; TRBD1 agrees at 9 bases. The CDR3 spans 14 residues. Germline loops: CDR1 LNHDA, CDR2 SQIVND (reference sequence). Trimming at V came to 4 bases and at J to 7 bases, leaving 8 bases not matched to a gene. The CDR3 is CASSSRDRVGEQYF. CDR3 coding DNA: TGTGCCAGTAGTAGCCGGGACAGGGTAGGTGAGCAGTACTTC.

The V gene is TRBV5-6, the J gene TRBJ2-7, with TRBD2 matching over 14 bases. This CDR3 comprises 16 residues. CDR1 is SGHDT, CDR2 YYEEEE, per germline. The junction had 7 bases not matched to a gene; V was cut back by 4 bases and J by 4 bases. CDR3 coding DNA: TGTGCCAGCAGCCCCGGGACTAGCGGGAGTCGTTACGAGCAGTACTTC. This gives the protein CASSPGTSGSRYEQYF.

For this clone: The identical CDR3 is also encoded by other nucleotide sequences in the sample. The chain links TRBV9 to TRBJ2-7; TRBD2 is a possible D gene (6 bases). CDR3 length: 14 amino acids. Looked up from germline, CDR1 is SGDLS and CDR2 is YYNGEE. The V end was cut by 0 bases, the J end by 4 bases, with 11 bases between. CDR3 residues: CASSVGGAPYEQYF. CDR3 bases: TGTGCCAGCAGCGTAGGCGGGGCCCCTTACGAGCAGTACTTC.

The rearrangement joins TRBV7-6 to TRBJ2-7, with D perhaps TRBD1 or TRBD2 (5 bases each). CDR3 length: 15 residues. Looked up from germline, CDR1 is SGHVS and CDR2 is FNYEAQ. Deletions cut 1 base from V and 0 bases from J, with 10 bases between. The CDR3 sequence is CASSLEEGSSYEQYF. The CDR3 DNA sequence: TGTGCCAGCAGCTTAGAAGAGGGGAGCTCCTACGAGCAGTACTTC.

J is TRBJ2-1 and V is TRBV28; TRBD2 agrees at 11 bases. From germline, CDR1 is MDHEN and CDR2 SYDVKM. V shed 5 bases and J 2 bases; nucleotides not matched to a gene: 11. The CDR3 has 18 residues. CDR3 nucleotide sequence: TGTGCCAGCAGTCCCCAGGCCCAACTAGCGGGGGCCTACAATGAGCAGTTCTTC. The encoded protein is CASSPQAQLAGAYNEQFF. Full variable domain (remainder filled in from reference TRBV28 and TRBJ2-1): DVKVTQSSRYLVKRTGEKVFLECVQDMDHENMFWYRQDPGLGLRLIYFSYDVKMKEKGDIPEGYSVSREKKERFSLILESASTNQTSMYLCASSPQAQLAGAYNEQFFGPGTRLTVL.

The J gene is TRBJ1-5, the V gene TRBV6-1; D possibly corresponds to TRBD1 (6 bases). This CDR3 comprises 15 residues. Germline values: CDR1 MNHNS, CDR2 SASEGT. The V end lost 4 bases, the J end lost 8 bases, and 18 bases lay between the germline ends. CDR3 nucleotide sequence: TGTGCCAGCAGTGTCCCCTGGGGGCAGGAAGAGCCCCAGCATTTT. Protein product: CASSVPWGQEEPQHF.

V gene TRBV19 combines with J gene TRBJ1-2, with 7 bases that match TRBD1. V shed 5 bases and J 8 bases; nucleotides not matched to a gene: 17. The CDR3 consists of 16 residues. Germline-derived CDR1 and CDR2 are LNHDA and SQIVND (reference sequence). The CDR3 DNA reads TGTGCCAGTAGTGACAGGGCTCTTGGATATGATAGAGGCTACACCTTC. Amino acids: CASSDRALGYDRGYTF.

The chain combines TRBV18 with TRBJ1-1; D not certain. V dropped 2 bases and J dropped 2 bases, with 15 bases sitting between them. Germline V CDR1 and CDR2: KGHSH, LQKENI. This CDR3 comprises 16 residues. CDR3 sequence: CASSPTLQKQNTEAFF. CDR3 DNA: TGTGCCAGCTCACCAACCCTACAAAAGCAAAACACTGAAGCTTTCTTT.

V usage is TRBV2 and J usage is TRBJ2-7, with TRBD1 matching 8 bases. The J segment lost 7 bases and the V segment lost 6 bases, leaving 8 bases of the junction unmatched. CDR3 size: 13 residues. Germline assignment: CDR1 SNHLY and CDR2 FYNNEI. The chain's CDR3 is CASRFDRGLEQYF. Written as DNA, the CDR3 is TGTGCCAGCAGGTTTGACAGGGGTTTGGAGCAGTACTTC.